These 7 T cell receptor beta chains were all obtained from the same sample, sequenced in a study of OX40 agonist ivuxolimab in advanced cancers. Profiled with immunoSEQ multiplex PCR; TCRdb holds only in-frame clones, not every one. In the table there are 50,000 to 75,000 clones, around 86% of which are singletons. The sample consisted of CD4+ or CD8+ T cells sorted from blood, taken in a trial of the OX40 agonist ivuxolimab. These receptors originate from an adult with an advanced solid tumor such as melanoma, head and neck, liver or kidney cancer.

This clone came up once. This sequence joins TRBV29-1 and TRBJ2-7; D is undetermined. Looked up from germline, CDR1 is SQVTM and CDR2 is ANQGSEA. With 7 bases removed from V and 4 bases from J, the gap between germline ends came to 11 bases. This CDR3 is built from 11 residues. This CDR3 is CSGRTEYEQYF. The CDR3 coding sequence is TGCAGCGGGAGAACTGAGTACGAGCAGTACTTC.

The chain uses TRBV21-1 and TRBJ2-7. TRBV21-1 represents a pseudogene. CDR3 length equals 18 residues. The CDR3 here is CASSKAHQNRDARYEQYF. DNA for the CDR3: TGTGCCAGCAGCAAAGCGCACCAAAACCGGGACGCACGGTACGAGCAGTACTTC.

The V call is TRBV28, the J call TRBJ1-3; 9 nucleotides line up with TRBD1. The germline gives CDR1 MDHEN, CDR2 SYDVKM. With 6 bases clipped from V and 2 bases from J, the junction kept 5 bases outside the gene matches. This CDR3 region has 15 residues. CDR3 residues: CASSPTGGTGNTIYF. The CDR3 coding sequence is TGTGCCAGCAGCCCTACAGGGGGCACTGGAAACACCATATATTTT.

V gene TRBV15 combines with J gene TRBJ1-1; 9 nucleotides match TRBD1. The germline V gene encodes CDR1 LNHNV and CDR2 YYDKDF (reference sequence). There are 13 residues in the CDR3. With V trimmed by 8 bases and J by 0 bases, 1 base remained unmatched. The CDR3 spells CATGTGLNTEAFF. The DNA for the CDR3 is TGTGCCACCGGGACAGGGCTGAACACTGAAGCTTTCTTT.

V and J are TRBV6-5 and TRBJ2-7; 10 positions agree with TRBD1. Germline CDR1 is MNHEY and CDR2 is SVGAGI. The CDR3 is 16 residues long. V was clipped by 2 bases and J by 7 bases; unmatched bases: 11. The CDR3 spells CASSYNTGTGVGEQYF. CDR3 nucleotide sequence: TGTGCCAGCAGTTACAATACCGGGACAGGGGTAGGGGAGCAGTACTTC.

The chain couples TRBV7-8 to TRBJ2-3; TRBD2 matches at 13 bases. The J segment lost 4 bases and the V segment lost 8 bases, leaving 3 bases of the junction unmatched. Germline loops: CDR1 SGHVS, CDR2 FQNEAQ. This CDR3 spans 14 amino acids. The CDR3 sequence is CASRTSGGADTQYF. The CDR3 nucleotides read TGTGCCAGCCGTACTAGCGGGGGGGCAGATACGCAGTATTTT.

The V gene is TRBV19, the J gene TRBJ1-4, with D perhaps matching TRBD1 (5 bases). With 7 bases removed from V and 8 bases from J, the gap between germline ends came to 17 bases. Germline loops: CDR1 LNHDA, CDR2 SQIVND (reference sequence). The CDR3 is 14 amino acids. CDR3 residues: CASTYRTRGEKLFF. CDR3 DNA sequence: TGTGCCAGTACGTACAGGACACGGGGAGAAAAACTGTTTTTT. Full variable domain (rest looked up from reference TRBV19 and TRBJ1-4): DGGITQSPKYLFRKEGQNVTLSCEQNLNHDAMYWYRQDPGQGLRLIYYSQIVNDFQKGDIAEGYSVSREKKESFPLTVTSAQKNPTAFYLCASTYRTRGEKLFFGSGTQLSVL.